Listed below are T cell receptor beta chains from one sample, sequenced in a study of cytomegalovirus exposure and HLA in healthy donors. Produced via immunoSEQ multiplex PCR; TCRdb's table is partial and in-frame only. The table includes 140,000 to 150,000 clones, 65% to 85% detected once. Material for sequencing was PBMCs. The receptors were gathered from a woman between 40 and 55 years old in good health and CMV-seropositive. Each CDR3 is given with its conserved first and last residue. The D gene is left open where the match is weak. Where a row states a size, it is once, few, many or the class of an expanded clone; other rows omit it.

cdr3_aa cdr3_nt v_call clone_size d_call j_call
CASSIDSNTGELFF TGCGCCAGCAGCATTGACAGCAACACCGGGGAGCTGTTTTTT TRBV5-1 few - TRBJ2-2
CASSSGGGAFETQYF TGCGCCAGCAGCTCAGGCGGGGGGGCATTCGAGACCCAGTACTTC TRBV5-1 - TRBD2 TRBJ2-5
CASSLTRGGQPQHF TGTGCCAGCAGCTTAACCAGGGGTGGTCAGCCCCAGCATTTT TRBV28 - - TRBJ1-5
CAISEGAGTDTQYF TGTGCCATCAGTGAGGGGGCCGGCACAGATACGCAGTATTTT TRBV10-3 few - TRBJ2-3
CSSSLGPQGGSGANVLTF TGTTCCAGCAGCTTAGGTCCCCAGGGGGGATCCGGGGCCAACGTCCTGACTTTC TRBV7-9 - - TRBJ2-6
CASSPTAGRKLFF TGTGCCAGCAGCCCGACCGCGGGGCGAAAACTGTTTTTT TRBV4-2 - - TRBJ1-4
CASSSLIGTGGLVYGYTF TGTGCCAGCAGTTCACTCATTGGGACAGGGGGCTTGGTTTATGGCTACACCTTC TRBV28 - TRBD1 TRBJ1-2
CASSSRVSQPQHF TGTGCCAGCAGTTCCAGGGTATCTCAGCCCCAGCATTTT TRBV27 - - TRBJ1-5
CASSEAPDTEAFF TGTGCCAGCAGTGAAGCGCCGGACACTGAAGCTTTCTTT TRBV2 few - TRBJ1-1
CASSGKGKLAGVGNEQFF TGTGCCAGCAGTGGTAAAGGAAAACTAGCGGGGGTCGGCAATGAGCAGTTCTTC TRBV6-1 - TRBD2 TRBJ2-1
CASSYSTGPYEQYF TGTGCCAGCAGTTACTCGACAGGTCCCTACGAGCAGTACTTC TRBV6-5 - - TRBJ2-7
CASSPDGDSKTLFF TGCGCCAGCAGCCCCGACGGCGACAGCAAGACGCTGTTTTTT TRBV4-1 - - TRBJ1-4
CASSLAGVPGNTIYF TGTGCCAGCAGCTTGGCTGGCGTCCCAGGGAACACCATATATTTT TRBV5-4 - - TRBJ1-3
CAWGGQGGQPQHF TGTGCCTGGGGGGGACAGGGAGGCCAGCCCCAGCATTTT TRBV30 - TRBD1 TRBJ1-5
CASSVGGSGTEAFF TGTGCCAGCAGCGTAGGGGGAAGCGGCACTGAAGCTTTCTTT TRBV9 few - TRBJ1-1
CASRTGDSPLHF TGTGCCAGCAGGACAGGGGATTCACCCCTCCACTTT TRBV6-5 - TRBD1 TRBJ1-6
CASGGAGHPLYF TGTGCCAGCGGAGGGGCAGGGCATCCCCTATATTTT TRBV25-1 - - TRBJ1-3